These 15 T cell receptor beta chains were sequenced from one sample in a study of PD-1 blockade in classical Hodgkin lymphoma. Repertoires were generated with immunoSEQ multiplex PCR, while TCRdb's copy carries only in-frame clones and drops some. The table shows 7,500 to 8,000 clones, with roughly 89% occurring only once. All the patients suffered relapse after autologous stem cell transplantation, and brentuximab vedotin exposure differed. With magnetic negative selection, CD4+ T cells were purified from PBMCs that had been thawed. The input for sequencing was CD4+ T cells from blood, taken at baseline. Every receptor here comes from a human donor with classical Hodgkin lymphoma.

For this clone: Within the sample, other DNA sequences also encode this same CDR3. The chain joins TRBV7-9 to TRBJ2-5, with D perhaps matching TRBD1 (7 bases). The germline V gene encodes CDR1 SEHNR and CDR2 FQNEAQ (reference sequence). The length of the CDR3 is 15 residues. Trimming left V 3 bases short and J 3 bases short, with 14 bases between. The CDR3 nucleotides read TGTGCCAGCAGCTTCTGGACAGGAGGGGAAGAGACCCAGTACTTC. As protein: CASSFWTGGEETQYF.

This chain connects TRBV6-6 to TRBJ1-1; D is undetermined. The germline V gene encodes CDR1 MNHNY and CDR2 SVGAGI (reference sequence). The CDR3 sequence is 14 residues long. V lost 6 bases and J lost 6, with 17 bases in between. CDR3 protein: CASRATGKLSEAFF. In nucleotides, the CDR3 is TGTGCCAGCAGGGCGACGGGGAAGTTATCTGAAGCTTTCTTT.

The chain is built from TRBV10-1 and TRBJ2-2; no clear D gene. V shed 5 bases and J shed 0 bases, with 13 bases lying between them. CDR3 length: 16 residues. In germline, CDR1 is WNHNN, CDR2 SYGVQD (reference sequence). The CDR3 DNA reads TGCGCCAGCAGTCCAACCGTTGCCGCGAACACCGGGGAGCTGTTTTTT. This sequence encodes CASSPTVAANTGELFF.

The rearrangement uses TRBV2 and TRBJ1-1, with unresolved D. Germline V CDR1 and CDR2: SNHLY, FYNNEI. The CDR3 loop spans 13 amino acids. The V gene lost 5 bases and the J gene lost 1 base, with 8 bases spanning the gap. CDR3 DNA sequence: TGTGCCAGCAGTAGTCGGAGGAACACTGAAGCTTTCTTT. Protein product: CASSSRRNTEAFF.

The V call is TRBV5-5, the J call TRBJ2-1; 9 bases align to TRBD1. The germline V gene has CDR1 SGHKS and CDR2 YYEKEE (reference sequence). The CDR3 is 15 residues long. V lost 1 base and J lost 8; bases outside the gene matches: 7. CDR3 in DNA: TGTGCCAGCAGCTTGACAGGGGGCAATGGGGATGAGCAGTTCTTC. It translates to CASSLTGGNGDEQFF. Full variable domain (outside the CDR3, taken from reference TRBV5-5 and TRBJ2-1): DAGVTQSPTHLIKTRGQQVTLRCSPISGHKSVSWYQQVLGQGPQFIFQYYEKEERGRGNFPDRFSARQFPNYSSELNVNALLLGDSALYLCASSLTGGNGDEQFFGPGTRLTVL.

V and J are TRBV23-1 and TRBJ2-4; tentative D call: TRBD1 (6 bases). TRBV23-1 is identified as an open reading frame with a role that is uncertain. V was trimmed by 2 bases and J by 0 bases, leaving 11 bases between them. The CDR3 is 16 residues long. The CDR3 is CASSQGQHLAKNIQYF. In DNA, the CDR3 is TGCGCCAGCAGTCAAGGACAGCATCTAGCCAAAAACATTCAGTACTTC.

J is TRBJ2-5 and V is TRBV19; the match to TRBD1 covers 9 bases. The CDR3 is 15 amino acids. The V gene's germline CDR1 is LNHDA and CDR2 SQIVND (reference sequence). The junction had 8 bases not matched to a gene; V was cut back by 6 bases and J by 3 bases. The CDR3 nucleotides are TGTGCCAGTAGAATACAGGGGGCGGGAAAAGAGACCCAGTACTTC. As protein: CASRIQGAGKETQYF.

The rearrangement uses TRBV29-1 and TRBJ2-1; 9 bases are shared with TRBD1. J was trimmed by 3 bases and V by 4 bases; bases with no gene match: 1. The CDR3 is 13 amino acids. Germline V gene data show CDR1 as SQVTM and CDR2 as ANQGSEA. This CDR3 is CSVGDRDYNEQFF. CDR3 sequence (DNA): TGCAGCGTTGGGGACAGGGACTACAATGAGCAGTTCTTC.

The chain recombines TRBV28 with TRBJ2-7; TRBD1 matches 7 bases. This CDR3 is 16 amino acids long. Germline CDR1 and CDR2: MDHEN and SYDVKM. V dropped 4 bases and J dropped 2; count of bases not matched to a gene: 11. The CDR3 bases are TGTGCCAGCAGTTCACCCGCTTCGGGACAGACCTACGAGCAGTACTTC. This translates into CASSSPASGQTYEQYF.

The gene calls are TRBV21-1 and TRBJ2-5; the DNA was not compared with TRBD1, the D call given in the table. TRBV21-1 has pseudogene status. The CDR3 consists of 16 residues. The DNA for the CDR3 is TGTGCCAGCAGCAAAGCGAAGGGACCTCAGGGGGAGACCCAGTACTTC. Translation: CASSKAKGPQGETQYF.

The rearrangement joins TRBV27 to TRBJ1-2; D unclear. The CDR3 spans 14 residues. Looked up from germline, CDR1 is MNHEY and CDR2 is SMNVEV (reference sequence). With 2 bases removed from V and 7 bases from J, the gap between germline ends came to 14 bases. CDR3 amino acids: CASSLDIATGGYTF. CDR3 coding DNA: TGTGCCAGCAGTTTAGATATTGCGACGGGTGGCTACACCTTC.

The sample holds a few counts of this clone. V and J are TRBV19 and TRBJ1-1; D is possibly TRBD1 (6 bases). CDR1 LNHDA and CDR2 SQIVND come from the germline V gene (reference sequence). Trimming removed 3 bases from V and 3 bases from J, with 20 bases in between. The CDR3 runs 17 residues. The CDR3 DNA is TGTGCCAGTAGTATTGGTGGTGTCGCAGGGGAGGACACTGAAGCTTTCTTT. It translates to CASSIGGVAGEDTEAFF.

The chain links TRBV5-1 to TRBJ2-1; D unclear. Trimming cost V 4 bases and J 5 bases, with 13 bases left between them. CDR3 length equals 14 residues. Per the germline V gene, CDR1 is SGHRS and CDR2 is YFSETQ. The CDR3 DNA reads as TGCGCCAGCAGCCCTACCCCCCCTAACAATGAGCAGTTCTTC. Translating it yields CASSPTPPNNEQFF.

This clone was seen a few times. The chain recombines TRBV2 with TRBJ1-2, with D possibly TRBD1 on 6 matching bases. Germline V gene lookup returns CDR1 SNHLY and CDR2 FYNNEI. The CDR3 consists of 15 residues. CDR3 sequence reads: CAGDRTNLWVYGYTF. DNA of the CDR3: TGTGCAGGTGACAGGACCAACTTGTGGGTCTATGGCTACACCTTC.

V is TRBV5-1 and J is TRBJ2-3; 14 nucleotides agree with TRBD2. The CDR3 spans 17 residues. After removal of 0 bases from V and 0 bases from J, the junction contained 0 bases not matched to a gene. Per the germline V gene, CDR1 is SGHRS and CDR2 is YFSETQ. This CDR3 is CASSLGLAGGSTDTQYF. CDR3 DNA sequence: TGCGCCAGCAGCTTGGGACTAGCGGGAGGGAGCACAGATACGCAGTATTTT.